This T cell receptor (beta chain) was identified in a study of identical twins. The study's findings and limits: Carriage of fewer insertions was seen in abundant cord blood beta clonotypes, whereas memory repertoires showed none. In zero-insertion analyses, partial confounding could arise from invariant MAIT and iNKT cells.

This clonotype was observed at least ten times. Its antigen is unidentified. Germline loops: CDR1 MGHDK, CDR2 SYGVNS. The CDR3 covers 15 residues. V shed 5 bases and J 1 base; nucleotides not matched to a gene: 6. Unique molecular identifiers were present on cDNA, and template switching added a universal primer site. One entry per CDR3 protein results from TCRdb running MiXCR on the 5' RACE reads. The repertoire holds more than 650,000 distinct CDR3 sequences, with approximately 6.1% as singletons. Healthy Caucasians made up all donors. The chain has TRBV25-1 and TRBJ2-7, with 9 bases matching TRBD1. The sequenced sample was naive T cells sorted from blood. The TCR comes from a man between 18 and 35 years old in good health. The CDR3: CASSQSGTGSYEQYF. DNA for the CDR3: TGTGCCAGCAGTCAGTCCGGGACAGGGTCCTACGAGCAGTACTTC.